The entry below describes one T cell receptor beta chain. Its binding antigen is unknown. Base-call qualities are not available, and no considerably larger clone is one nucleotide away. Library preparation was by the immunoSEQ multiplex PCR assay. For most patients, genomic DNA was isolated with the Qiagen DNeasy Blood and Tissue Kit and sent frozen to Adaptive Biotechnologies for TCR sequencing. High-throughput TCR-beta CDR3 sequencing of genomic DNA from most patients was performed by Adaptive Biotechnologies. The original pipeline was this. TCR sequencing data were retrieved from Adaptive's ImmunoSEQ software for some 17 patients, whereas a few other patients were processed with MiXCR and VDJtools. CD4 versus CD8 sorting errors were corrected by removing sequences found in both subsets at a frequency ratio below 5:1. CDR3 nucleotide sequences shared by donor and recipient were removed because the origin of these sequences could not be assigned. To count as alloreactive, a clone needed at least 2-fold expansion over unstimulated cells and a minimum CFSE-low frequency of 0.002% (template counts) or 0.001% (read counts). A clone was considered mappable if detected in the sequenced pre-transplant spleen, lymph node, or MLR CFSE-low populations of the donor or recipient. The cumulative frequency of alloreactive clones was calculated as a percentage of all sequences, weighted by copy number. This immuneACCESS table, as held by TCRdb, lists in-frame sequences with V and J called but not all clones. Of the missing ones, under half trace to an unresolved V gene in checked studies; the others have no known cause. The DNA was the basis for D and trimming; V, J and clone size are from that table. The sample table lists around 64,000 clones, about 94% of them with a count of one. Approximately 0.4% of the sample goes to the ten largest clones.

This sample stems from a study of graft-versus-host responses after intestinal transplantation listed by TCRdb under 2021. Concerning the study at large: Multivisceral, liver-intestinal, or isolated intestinal transplants were received by the recipients. Every recipient was given anti-thymocyte globulin induction, followed by approximately three years of maintenance tacrolimus and steroids. After intestinal transplantation, graft-versus-host and host-versus-graft alloreactive T cell clones in the graft, circulation and bone marrow were tracked using bulk TCR-beta CDR3 sequencing. To identify alloreactive clones, pre-transplant mixed lymphocyte reaction products were sequenced and then compared with unstimulated pre-transplant donor and recipient T cells. The cohort enrolled about two dozen intestinal transplant recipients, one of whom was a retransplant, and a few patients without pretransplant specimens were excluded. Donor T cell macrochimerism was defined as a peak of at least 4% donor T cells among recipient peripheral blood mononuclear cells. Rather than going through the commercial service, samples from a few later patients were sequenced in-house on an Illumina MiSeq and processed with MiXCR. Broader findings and caveats from the paper: The relatively low number and heterogeneity of intestinal transplant patients limited the conclusions. GvH clones were detected in recipient bone marrow, and some appeared earlier in ileal mucosa or blood, consistent with an intestinal mucosal origin. In the allografts of patients with donor T cell macrochimerism, GvH to HvG T cell clonal ratios were high. Early after transplant, peak levels of circulating GvH clones were associated with declines in HvG clones.

Counted from cysteine to phenylalanine, this CDR3 has 14 amino acids. CDR3 DNA is the only sequence kept; it has 42 bases, read in frame from the first base. Based on the germline V gene, the CDR1 and CDR2 sequences are MNHEY and SVGAGI. V loses 5 bases, J loses 7 bases, and the germline ends lie 17 bases apart. Read against the paper, the sample's time point label means: cells obtained before transplantation from donor or recipient. CD3+CD4+ and CD3+CD8+ populations were FACS-sorted from unstimulated pre-transplant donor and recipient cells taken from spleen or lymph nodes. The sample here was unstimulated CD4+ T cells sorted from spleen or lymph node cells, taken before transplant. This clonotype originated in a human donor who was the organ donor for an intestinal transplant. The chain is assembled from TRBV6-5 and TRBJ2-5, with the D gene not confidently named. The CDR3 region reads CASSQLGVGPTQYF. The nucleotide sequence reads as follows: TGTGCCAGCAGTCAACTGGGCGTAGGGCCGACCCAGTACTTC.